The 21 T cell receptor beta chains listed next were all sequenced from one sample in a study of shared clonotypes between healthy human individuals. The assay was immunoSEQ multiplex PCR, and TCRdb's table has in-frame clones only and misses some. Among about 2 million clones listed, roughly 94% were seen once. The sequenced sample consisted of naive CD4+ T cells sorted from blood. The subset is: CD45RA+ positively selected. All receptors derive from a man aged 18 to 29 in good health.

J is TRBJ1-6 and V is TRBV28; D unclear. V was clipped by 5 bases and J by 8 bases, with 10 bases between them. This CDR3 region has 13 residues. In germline, CDR1 is MDHEN, CDR2 SYDVKM. This chain's CDR3 is CASSAAGDSPLHF. Written as DNA, the CDR3 is TGTGCCAGCAGTGCCGCCGGGGATTCACCCCTCCACTTT.

V and J are TRBV19 and TRBJ2-2; 8 bases line up with TRBD2. The length of the CDR3 is 15 residues. CDR1 and CDR2 (germline): LNHDA, SQIVND (reference sequence). Losses at the gene ends were 6 bases for V and 7 bases for J; bases not matched to a gene: 10. The CDR3 sequence is CASSSPGLVVGELFF. The CDR3 nucleotides read TGTGCCAGTAGCTCTCCGGGACTAGTAGTCGGGGAGCTGTTTTTT.

The chain is built from TRBV10-3 and TRBJ2-1, with 8 bases lining up with TRBD2. Germline loops: CDR1 ENHRY, CDR2 SYGVKD. The CDR3 runs to 15 residues. V shed 6 bases, J shed 3 bases, and the junction held 7 bases outside the gene matches. For the CDR3, the DNA is TGTGCCATCAGCCCTATAGCGGGAAGCTACAATGAGCAGTTCTTC. Translation: CAISPIAGSYNEQFF.

The chain employs TRBV6-1 and TRBJ2-7, with D perhaps TRBD1 (5 bases). The CDR3 spans 15 residues. The germline V gene has CDR1 MNHNS and CDR2 SASEGT. Trimming left V 4 bases short and J 1 base short, with 14 bases between. CDR3 loop: CASSGPDRRSYEQYF. CDR3 in DNA: TGTGCCAGCAGTGGACCCGACAGAAGGTCCTACGAGCAGTACTTC.

This chain connects TRBV5-1 to TRBJ2-1; D possibly corresponds to TRBD2 (6 bases). This CDR3 has 15 amino acids. The V gene's germline CDR1 is SGHRS and CDR2 YFSETQ. With 7 bases removed from V and 8 bases from J, the gap between germline ends came to 22 bases. CDR3 nucleotides: TGCGCCAGCCGACCTAGGAGGGGAGAGGTAGATGAGCAGTTCTTC. It yields the protein CASRPRRGEVDEQFF.

A remark on this clone: The identical CDR3 is also encoded by other nucleotide sequences in the sample. The V and J genes are TRBV10-3 and TRBJ2-2; TRBD1 is a possible D gene (6 bases). The CDR3 sequence is 14 residues long. CDR1 ENHRY and CDR2 SYGVKD come from the germline V gene. Trimming pared 3 bases from V and 2 bases from J, leaving 7 bases between. CDR3: CAISDRGNTGELFF. The CDR3 DNA reads as TGTGCCATCAGTGACAGGGGTAACACCGGGGAGCTGTTTTTT.

The gene calls are TRBV7-2 and TRBJ2-7, with TRBD2 matching 7 bases. Trimming took 5 bases from V and 3 from J; bases not matched to a gene: 10. The CDR3 is made up of 15 amino acids. Germline loops: CDR1 SGHTA, CDR2 FQGNSA. The DNA of the CDR3 is TGTGCCAGCAGCCTAGGGCCTAGCGGAAACTACGAGCAGTACTTC. Protein product: CASSLGPSGNYEQYF. The whole variable domain, remainder taken from reference TRBV7-2 and TRBJ2-7, is GAGVSQSPSNKVTEKGKDVELRCDPISGHTALYWYRQSLGQGLEFLIYFQGNSAPDKSGLPSDRFSAERTGGSVSTLTIQRTQQEDSAVYLCASSLGPSGNYEQYFGPGTRLTVT.

The J gene is TRBJ1-5, the V gene TRBV9; D remains ambiguous. Trimming removed 4 bases from V and 1 base from J, with 12 bases in between. Germline lookup yields CDR1 SGDLS and CDR2 YYNGEE. The CDR3 totals 15 residues. CDR3 in DNA: TGTGCCAGCAGCCCTACTCCGGCAAGCAATCAGCCCCAGCATTTT. It specifies CASSPTPASNQPQHF. Using reference TRBV9 and TRBJ1-5 for the parts outside the CDR3, the full variable domain is DSGVTQTPKHLITATGQRVTLRCSPRSGDLSVYWYQQSLDQGLQFLIQYYNGEERAKGNILERFSAQQFPDLHSELNLSSLELGDSALYFCASSPTPASNQPQHFGDGTRLSIL.

The chain is built from TRBV19 and TRBJ1-6; 9 bases fit TRBD1. Trimming cost V 3 bases and J 11 bases; bases outside gene matches: 11. The CDR3 spans 16 residues. Germline lookup yields CDR1 LNHDA and CDR2 SQIVND (reference sequence). The CDR3 spells CASSISGQGFITPLHF. The CDR3, as DNA: TGTGCCAGTAGTATTTCAGGACAGGGGTTCATCACACCCCTCCACTTT.

This sequence joins TRBV4-2 and TRBJ2-1, with a possible D match to TRBD1 (5 bases). V gave up 3 bases and J gave up 7 bases, with 10 bases separating them. The CDR3 is 13 amino acids. Germline lookup yields CDR1 LGHNA and CDR2 YNFKEQ. The CDR3 nucleotides are TGTGCCAGCAGCCAGGCAGGGATTAATGAGCAGTTCTTC. This sequence encodes CASSQAGINEQFF.

In this sample, this clone turned up many times. This chain links TRBV14 with TRBJ1-6; D is possibly TRBD1 (5 bases). The CDR3 is made up of 12 amino acids. Germline V gives CDR1 SGHDN, CDR2 FVKESK. V was pared by 4 bases and J by 11 bases, with 9 bases between. CDR3 in amino acids: CASSLAGTPLHF. As DNA, the CDR3 is TGTGCCAGCAGCCTCGCAGGGACACCCCTCCACTTT.

The V and J genes are TRBV27 and TRBJ2-7, with 10 nucleotides matching TRBD2. J was trimmed by 0 bases and V by 4 bases; bases with no gene match: 9. Per the germline V gene, CDR1 is MNHEY and CDR2 is SMNVEV (reference sequence). There are 17 residues in the CDR3. The CDR3 reads CASSYRKTSGHSYEQYF. The CDR3 nucleotides are TGTGCCAGCAGTTACCGAAAGACTAGCGGGCACTCCTACGAGCAGTACTTC.

The rearrangement uses TRBV6-1 and TRBJ2-6; D is unclear. The CDR3 has 14 amino acids. V lost 1 base to trimming and J lost 2 bases, with 3 bases between them. CDR1 is MNHNS and CDR2 is SASEGT in the germline V gene. The CDR3 loop is CASSEGPGANVLTF. In nucleotides, the CDR3 is TGTGCCAGCAGTGAAGGGCCTGGGGCCAACGTCCTGACTTTC.

The V and J genes are TRBV6-1 and TRBJ2-7; D tentatively reads TRBD1 or TRBD2 (6 bases each). Trimming left V 6 bases short and J 5 bases short, with 20 bases between. The CDR3 has 15 residues. Germline assignment: CDR1 MNHNS and CDR2 SASEGT. The CDR3 nucleotides read TGTGCCAGCAGCCGAGGAGGGGGGTATATCCACGAGCAGTACTTC. This translates into CASSRGGGYIHEQYF.

This chain joins TRBV9 and TRBJ2-3; D gene uncertain. The CDR3 contains 15 residues. The V end lost 0 bases, the J end lost 5 bases, and 13 bases lay between the germline ends. Germline V gene sequence: CDR1 SGDLS, CDR2 YYNGEE. CDR3 in amino acids: CASSVVWARVDTQYF. CDR3 bases: TGTGCCAGCAGCGTAGTCTGGGCTCGAGTAGATACGCAGTATTTT.

V is TRBV11-2 and J is TRBJ1-2; no firm D call. Germline CDR1 reads SGHAT; CDR2 reads FQNNGV. Deletions cut 0 bases from V and 3 bases from J, with 17 bases between. This CDR3 has 17 amino acids. This chain's CDR3 is CASSLDRSRNGDYGYTF. The DNA for the CDR3 is TGTGCCAGCAGCTTAGATAGATCCAGAAACGGAGACTATGGCTACACCTTC.

Worth noting for this clone: Other nucleotide sequences in the sample specify the same CDR3. The chain combines TRBV10-3 with TRBJ1-6; D unresolved. The CDR3 contains 13 residues. V shed 0 bases and J shed 10 bases, with 7 bases lying between them. The V gene's germline CDR1 is ENHRY and CDR2 SYGVKD. CDR3 nucleotide sequence: TGTGCCATCAGTGAGTCGCCAGGATCACCCCTCCACTTT. Translation: CAISESPGSPLHF.

The CDR3 spells CASSLDRFYQETQYF. In DNA, the CDR3 is TGCGCCAGCAGCTTGGACAGGTTTTACCAAGAGACCCAGTACTTC. The chain recombines TRBV5-1 with TRBJ2-5; maybe TRBD1 (5 bases). V shed 0 bases and J shed 0 bases, with 9 bases lying between them. CDR3 length: 15 residues. Germline V gene lookup returns CDR1 SGHRS and CDR2 YFSETQ.

This chain joins TRBV6-4 and TRBJ1-5; D remains unclear. Trimming removed 0 bases at V and 7 bases at J, with 16 bases between. This CDR3 spans 16 amino acids. The germline V gene encodes CDR1 MRHNA and CDR2 SNTAGT. CDR3 loop: CASSDSSHMCGQPQHF. In DNA form, the CDR3 reads TGTGCCAGCAGTGACTCTTCCCACATGTGTGGCCAGCCCCAGCATTTT.

V gene TRBV25-1 combines with J gene TRBJ2-5, with TRBD1 matching over 7 bases. CDR3 size: 15 residues. Germline CDR1 MGHDK, CDR2 SYGVNS. Unmatched junction bases numbered 10, after V lost 3 bases and J lost 6 bases. The CDR3 DNA is TGTGCCAGCAGTGACCGGGACAGAAAGCTGCAGACCCAGTACTTC. It translates to CASSDRDRKLQTQYF. Full variable domain (missing parts from reference TRBV25-1 and TRBJ2-5): EADIYQTPRYLVIGTGKKITLECSQTMGHDKMYWYQQDPGMELHLIHYSYGVNSTEKGDLSSESTVSRIRTEHFPLTLESARPSHTSQYLCASSDRDRKLQTQYFGPGTRLLVL.

The J gene is TRBJ1-3, the V gene TRBV14; TRBD1 matches 8 bases. Germline lookup yields CDR1 SGHDN and CDR2 FVKESK. This CDR3 region has 16 residues. V dropped 3 bases and J dropped 4; count of bases not matched to a gene: 8. CDR3 DNA: TGTGCCAGCAGCCAGGGACAGGACTACCTCGGAAACACCATATATTTT. Translation: CASSQGQDYLGNTIYF.